The 20 T cell receptor beta chains reported below all come from one sample, sequenced in a study of CD8+ T cells in alopecia areata. Treatment given: oral pan-JAK inhibitor, 5-10 mg twice daily. Extraction and reverse transcription of RNA yielded cDNA as the sequencing template. Some clones are missing from TCRdb's copy, which holds only in-frame ones; the method was immunoSEQ multiplex PCR. This sample carries nearly 110,000 clones, 80% to 85% of them seen once, and the ten largest clones take over 20%. The sample in question was CD8+ T cells sorted from blood, obtained at week 24, from a patient treated with tofacitinib. These receptor sequences come from a human donor with alopecia areata.

This sequence joins TRBV6-5 and TRBJ2-7; the D is unclear. Trimming removed 0 bases at V and 4 bases at J, with 7 bases between. The CDR3 is 13 residues long. The germline gives CDR1 MNHEY, CDR2 SVGAGI. CDR3 bases: TGTGCCAGCAGTTACTCTTCCCAGTACGAGCAGTACTTC. Its protein is CASSYSSQYEQYF.

J is TRBJ1-5 and V is TRBV6-1, with D tentatively TRBD1 (5 bases). This CDR3 has 17 residues. V lost 2 bases and J lost 1, with 15 bases in between. Germline V gene lookup returns CDR1 MNHNS and CDR2 SASEGT. In nucleotides, the CDR3 is TGTGCCAGCAGTGAAACAATCGGCAGGGAAAGCAATCAGCCCCAGCATTTT. Translating it yields CASSETIGRESNQPQHF.

The chain combines TRBV7-9 with TRBJ1-2, with D unclear. Trimming left V 7 bases short and J 0 bases short, with 6 bases between. This CDR3 comprises 12 residues. In germline, CDR1 is SEHNR, CDR2 FQNEAQ (reference sequence). CDR3 sequence (DNA): TGTGCCAGCACCTCTCCTAACTATGGCTACACCTTC. Residues: CASTSPNYGYTF.

This rearrangement joins TRBV5-6 to TRBJ2-7, with TRBD1 matching 9 bases. The CDR3 spans 14 residues. Unmatched junction bases numbered 6, after V lost 3 bases and J lost 5 bases. From germline, CDR1 is SGHDT and CDR2 YYEEEE. The DNA for the CDR3 is TGTGCCAGCAGCTGGCCCGGGACAGGGAACGAGCAGTACTTC. Translation gives CASSWPGTGNEQYF.

This chain uses TRBV28 with TRBJ2-7; D may be TRBD1 (5 bases). Germline V gene data show CDR1 as MDHEN and CDR2 as SYDVKM. This CDR3 region has 14 residues. V lost 4 bases to trimming and J lost 6 bases, with 16 bases between them. This CDR3 is CASSSMDTFREQYF. CDR3 nucleotides: TGTGCCAGCAGTTCCATGGACACATTCCGCGAGCAGTACTTC.

CDR3 in DNA: TGTGCCAGCAGCAGCCTAACAGGTTTCCACGAGCAGTACTTC. This gives the protein CASSSLTGFHEQYF. The chain combines TRBV7-8 with TRBJ2-7; D perhaps matches TRBD1 (5 bases). Germline-derived CDR1 and CDR2 are SGHVS and FQNEAQ. The CDR3 has 14 amino acids. Trimming pared 5 bases from V and 5 bases from J, leaving 16 bases between.

The V and J genes are TRBV10-3 and TRBJ1-2, with a tentative D call TRBD1 (5 bases). The germline V and J ends were trimmed by 3 bases and 5 bases, with 10 bases remaining between them. CDR1 is ENHRY and CDR2 is SYGVKD in the germline V gene. This CDR3 has 13 residues. In nucleotides, the CDR3 is TGTGCCATCAGTGACGGGACGGTATATGGCTACACCTTC. Translating it yields CAISDGTVYGYTF.

J is TRBJ2-7 and V is TRBV27; D not certain. The CDR3 consists of 11 residues. Per the germline V gene, CDR1 is MNHEY and CDR2 is SMNVEV (reference sequence). The ends were cut back, 6 bases at V and 3 bases at J, with 6 bases in the middle. The CDR3 region has the DNA TGTGCCAGCAGGTCCATCTACGAGCAGTACTTC. This sequence encodes CASRSIYEQYF.

The chain links TRBV27 to TRBJ2-7; the D gene is possibly TRBD1 (6 bases). Trimming stripped 7 bases from V and 6 bases from J, with 19 bases between. The CDR3 is 14 residues long. Germline lookup yields CDR1 MNHEY and CDR2 SMNVEV (reference sequence). CDR3 sequence: CASTPKRGSAEQYF. For the CDR3, the DNA is TGTGCCAGCACCCCGAAGAGGGGGTCGGCCGAGCAGTACTTC.

The chain uses TRBV13 and TRBJ1-1; unclear D gene. Germline V CDR1 and CDR2: PRHDT, FYEKMQ (reference sequence). CDR3 length equals 13 residues. V lost 3 bases to trimming and J lost 14 bases, with 19 bases between them. The CDR3 region has the DNA TGTGCCAGCAGCTTTCGGAGTGCCGAGACACCATTCTTT. Protein product: CASSFRSAETPFF. Based on the CDR3 plus reference TRBV13 and TRBJ1-1, the full variable domain is AAGVIQSPRHLIKEKRETATLKCYPIPRHDTVYWYQQGPGQDPQFLISFYEKMQSDKGSIPDRFSAQQFSDYHSELNMSSLELGDSALYFCASSFRSAETPFFGQGTRLTVV.

V usage is TRBV7-9 and J usage is TRBJ2-3; tentative D call: TRBD1 (6 bases). Trimming pared 3 bases from V and 0 bases from J, leaving 10 bases between. The CDR3 runs 15 residues. CDR1 and CDR2 (germline): SEHNR, FQNEAQ (reference sequence). The CDR3: CASSFGQTSTDTQYF. CDR3 nucleotides: TGTGCCAGCAGCTTTGGACAGACCAGCACAGATACGCAGTATTTT.

The J gene is TRBJ2-7, the V gene TRBV25-1; the D gene is possibly TRBD1 (6 bases). Germline V gives CDR1 MGHDK, CDR2 SYGVNS. The CDR3 has 14 amino acids. Trimming took off 7 bases at V and 2 bases at J, with 15 bases between the two ends. CDR3 coding DNA: TGTGCCAGCACCGCAGGGGTCTCTACCTACGAGCAGTACTTC. Translation gives CASTAGVSTYEQYF.

This rearrangement joins TRBV27 to TRBJ2-3; D may be TRBD2 (6 bases). The V end was cut by 5 bases, the J end by 6 bases, with 12 bases between. The CDR3 is 13 residues long. The germline gives CDR1 MNHEY, CDR2 SMNVEV (reference sequence). CDR3 bases: TGTGCCAGCAGTACCCACCTAGCGGATACGCAGTATTTT. Amino acids: CASSTHLADTQYF.

The table lists this clone with a count of one. The chain has TRBV7-9 and TRBJ1-3; D gene uncertain. Germline values: CDR1 SEHNR, CDR2 FQNEAQ (reference sequence). CDR3 length equals 16 residues. Trimming removed 1 base from V and 4 bases from J, with 14 bases in between. The CDR3 DNA is TGTGCCAGCAGCTTAGGACTCCCAGGCTTGGGAAACACCATATATTTT. Translation: CASSLGLPGLGNTIYF.

V is TRBV4-1 and J is TRBJ1-1, with D tentatively TRBD1 (5 bases). Per the germline V gene, CDR1 is MGHRA and CDR2 is YSYEKL. Trimming took 2 bases from V and 0 from J, leaving 10 bases between them. There are 15 residues in the CDR3. The CDR3 DNA is TGCGCCAGCAGCCAACGGACAACGATGAACACTGAAGCTTTCTTT. This translates into CASSQRTTMNTEAFF.

The chain links TRBV7-9 to TRBJ2-7; D gene unclear. Per the germline V gene, CDR1 is SEHNR and CDR2 is FQNEAQ (reference sequence). The CDR3 consists of 15 residues. V was clipped by 8 bases and J by 2 bases, with 19 bases between them. The CDR3 coding sequence is TGTGCCAGCGACCTTAACAGAGGTACCACCTACGAGCAGTACTTC. Protein product: CASDLNRGTTYEQYF. The full variable domain, with the rest looked up from reference TRBV7-9 and TRBJ2-7, is DTGVSQNPRHKITKRGQNVTFRCDPISEHNRLYWYRQTLGQGPEFLTYFQNEAQLEKSRLLSDRFSAERPKGSFSTLEIQRTEQGDSAMYLCASDLNRGTTYEQYFGPGTRLTVT.

The gene calls are TRBV2 and TRBJ2-5; D might be TRBD2 (6 bases). The CDR3 has 16 amino acids. Trimming took off 3 bases at V and 5 bases at J, with 19 bases between the two ends. Germline V lookup: CDR1 SNHLY, CDR2 FYNNEI. This chain's CDR3 is CASSDFGREADETQYF. In nucleotides, the CDR3 is TGTGCCAGCAGTGACTTTGGCAGGGAGGCAGACGAGACCCAGTACTTC.

The V gene is TRBV11-3, the J gene TRBJ2-2; no firm D call. The germline CDR1 and CDR2 sequences are SGHNT and YENEEA. The V end was cut by 4 bases, the J end by 5 bases, with 5 bases between. The CDR3 spans 12 residues. CDR3 coding DNA: TGTGCCAGCAGCTCACAGACCGGGGAGCTGTTTTTT. It is translated as CASSSQTGELFF. Based on the CDR3 plus reference TRBV11-3 and TRBJ2-2, the full variable domain is EAGVVQSPRYKIIEKKQPVAFWCNPISGHNTLYWYLQNLGQGPELLIRYENEEAVDDSQLPKDRFSAERLKGVDSTLKIQPAELGDSAVYLCASSSQTGELFFGEGSRLTVL.

At least ten counts were recorded for this clone. The V and J genes are TRBV10-3 and TRBJ2-1; no definite D call. This CDR3 spans 13 amino acids. CDR1 and CDR2 (germline): ENHRY, SYGVKD. Trimming removed 8 bases at V and 2 bases at J, with 10 bases between. In nucleotides, the CDR3 is TGTGCCATCTGGGAAACGGCCTACAATGAGCAGTTCTTC. It codes for CAIWETAYNEQFF.

The chain uses TRBV28 and TRBJ2-7; TRBD1 aligns across 9 bases. The CDR3 extends over 17 amino acids. V trimming: 5 bases; J trimming: 0 bases; junction bases outside the gene matches: 11. The germline gives CDR1 MDHEN, CDR2 SYDVKM. The CDR3 protein is CASSRGTGSISSYEQYF. CDR3 in DNA: TGTGCCAGCAGTCGCGGGACAGGGTCGATCAGCTCCTACGAGCAGTACTTC. Full variable domain (missing parts from reference TRBV28 and TRBJ2-7): DVKVTQSSRYLVKRTGEKVFLECVQDMDHENMFWYRQDPGLGLRLIYFSYDVKMKEKGDIPEGYSVSREKKERFSLILESASTNQTSMYLCASSRGTGSISSYEQYFGPGTRLTVT.